A selection of T cell receptor beta chains follows, all from one sample in a study of blood T cell repertoires in COVID-19. Libraries were prepared by immunoSEQ multiplex PCR; TCRdb keeps only in-frame clonotypes and omits some of them. Of about 370,000 clones listed, roughly 90% are singletons. Sequencing was performed on peripheral blood. The receptors derive from a woman in her twenties or thirties with COVID-19, enrolled during active disease. Each CDR3 is given with its conserved first and last residue. D genes are given only for firm matches. Size values are once, few and many counts, or a class for expanded clones, and some rows have none.

size: NA; J: TRBJ2-3; D: NA; V: TRBV10-3; DNA: TGTGCCATCAGGCCGGGACTTGGGGCAGATACGCAGTATTTT; CDR3: CAIRPGLGADTQYF
size: NA; J: TRBJ1-3; D: NA; V: TRBV18; DNA: TGTGCCAGCTCCCCCAATGGAGGGGCCGGAAACACCATATATTTT; CDR3: CASSPNGGAGNTIYF
size: once; J: TRBJ2-3; D: NA; V: TRBV4-2; DNA: TGTGCCAGCAGCCAAGATGGACTTTTCCCCGGCACAGATACGCAGTATTTT; CDR3: CASSQDGLFPGTDTQYF
size: NA; J: TRBJ2-2; D: NA; V: TRBV3-1/TRBV3-2; DNA: TGTGCCAGCAACCGGGGAGCGAACACCGGGGAGCTGTTTTTT; CDR3: CASNRGANTGELFF
size: NA; J: TRBJ1-6; D: NA; V: TRBV9; DNA: TGTGCCAGCAGCGTAGATGGGCAGGGTAATTCACCCCTCCACTTT; CDR3: CASSVDGQGNSPLHF
size: NA; J: TRBJ1-2; D: TRBD1; V: TRBV18; DNA: TGTGCCAGCTCACCACCGGAGGGGGCGGAAGGCTACACCTTC; CDR3: CASSPPEGAEGYTF
size: NA; J: TRBJ1-6; D: TRBD1; V: TRBV5-1; DNA: TGCGCCAGCAGCCTGGACGGACAGGGGGCATCACCCCTCCACTTT; CDR3: CASSLDGQGASPLHF
size: NA; J: TRBJ2-7; D: TRBD1; V: TRBV5-1; DNA: TGCGCCAGTGGACAGGGGCCCTCCTACGAGCAGTACTTC; CDR3: CASGQGPSYEQYF
size: NA; J: TRBJ2-7; D: TRBD2; V: TRBV7-2; DNA: TGTGCCAGCAGCTTCCCAACAGGCGGGGGGTTCGAGCAGTACTTC; CDR3: CASSFPTGGGFEQYF
size: NA; J: TRBJ2-5; D: TRBD2; V: TRBV3-1/TRBV3-2; DNA: TGTGCCAGCAGCCTCCACGGACTAGCGGACCGAGAGACCCAGTACTTC; CDR3: CASSLHGLADRETQYF
size: NA; J: TRBJ2-7; D: TRBD2; V: TRBV5-1; DNA: TGCGCCAGCAGCTTGGCCTTCTTCTGGGGGGGAAATCCCTACGAGCAGTACTTC; CDR3: CASSLAFFWGGNPYEQYF
size: NA; J: TRBJ1-3; D: NA; V: TRBV29-1; DNA: TGCAGCGTTGATGTTGCGGGCTCTGGAAACACCATATATTTT; CDR3: CSVDVAGSGNTIYF
size: NA; J: TRBJ1-6; D: NA; V: TRBV28; DNA: TGTGCCAGCAGACCACAGGGTTTGAGGAATTCACCCCTCCACTTT; CDR3: CASRPQGLRNSPLHF
size: NA; J: TRBJ1-2; D: TRBD1; V: TRBV4-3; DNA: TGCGCCAGCAGCCAAGAAGTGGGTCGACAGGGTGGCTACACCTTC; CDR3: CASSQEVGRQGGYTF
size: NA; J: TRBJ1-1; D: NA; V: TRBV4-2; DNA: TGTGCCAGCAGCCAATTTTACGACAAGCCTGAAGCTTTCTTT; CDR3: CASSQFYDKPEAFF
size: NA; J: TRBJ2-1; D: TRBD2; V: TRBV5-1; DNA: TGCGCCAGCAGCACGACTAGCGGGGGCAATGAGCAGTTCTTC; CDR3: CASSTTSGGNEQFF
size: NA; J: TRBJ2-2; D: TRBD1; V: TRBV25-1; DNA: TGTGCCAGCAGTAGGCAGGGGGCTAACACCGGGGAGCTGTTTTTT; CDR3: CASSRQGANTGELFF
size: NA; J: TRBJ2-3; D: TRBD2; V: TRBV6-2/TRBV6-3; DNA: TGTGCCAGCAGTTACTCGGGGGCTAGCGGGAGTATTATTGCAGATACGCAGTATTTT; CDR3: CASSYSGASGSIIADTQYF
size: NA; J: TRBJ2-7; D: NA; V: TRBV4-1; DNA: TGCGCCAGCAGCCAAACTCCCGGGGGAACGACCTACGAGCAGTACTTC; CDR3: CASSQTPGGTTYEQYF
size: few; J: TRBJ1-1; D: TRBD1; V: TRBV3-1/TRBV3-2; DNA: TGTGCCAGCAGCCGGGGGACAGAAGGAGTGGCTTTCTTT; CDR3: CASSRGTEGVAFF
size: NA; J: TRBJ2-4; D: TRBD1; V: TRBV6-2/TRBV6-3; DNA: TGTGCCAGCAGCCCCCAAGGACAGGGGAACATTCAGTACTTC; CDR3: CASSPQGQGNIQYF
size: NA; J: TRBJ1-1; D: NA; V: TRBV6-1; DNA: TGTGCCAGCAGTGATTTTATGGCGGGGCCCTTATCTGAAGCTTTCTTT; CDR3: CASSDFMAGPLSEAFF
size: NA; J: TRBJ2-2; D: NA; V: TRBV6-5; DNA: TGTGCCAGCAGTTACAAAGGGGACACCGGGGAGCTGTTTTTT; CDR3: CASSYKGDTGELFF
size: NA; J: TRBJ2-2; D: TRBD1; V: TRBV4-3; DNA: TGCGCCAGCAGCCAAAAACTCGGACAGGGGGCCTTCACCGGGGAGCTGTTTTTT; CDR3: CASSQKLGQGAFTGELFF
size: once; J: TRBJ2-7; D: NA; V: TRBV15; DNA: TGTGCCACCAGCAGAGTCGAGGATATTTACGAGCAGTACTTC; CDR3: CATSRVEDIYEQYF
size: NA; J: TRBJ1-2; D: NA; V: TRBV3-1/TRBV3-2; DNA: TGTGCCAGCAGCCAAGGAGACAGAAGAAATGGCTACACCTTC; CDR3: CASSQGDRRNGYTF
size: once; J: TRBJ1-4; D: NA; V: TRBV6-1; DNA: TGTGCCAGCAGTGACAGGGCGGCTAATGAAAAACTGTTTTTT; CDR3: CASSDRAANEKLFF
size: NA; J: TRBJ1-5; D: NA; V: TRBV5-1; DNA: TGCGCCAGCAGCTTGGCAGGGTCAGGCAATCAGCCCCAGCATTTT; CDR3: CASSLAGSGNQPQHF
size: NA; J: TRBJ2-1; D: TRBD1; V: TRBV7-6; DNA: TGTGCCAGCAGCCCCCAGCCCCCGGGACAGACCCTTGGGAATGAGCAGTTCTTC; CDR3: CASSPQPPGQTLGNEQFF
size: NA; J: TRBJ1-5; D: NA; V: TRBV2; DNA: TGTGCCAGCAGAGAACAGGGAAATAGCAATCAGCCCCAGCATTTT; CDR3: CASREQGNSNQPQHF
size: NA; J: TRBJ2-1; D: TRBD2; V: TRBV24-1; DNA: TGTGCCACCAGTGATTTGCCCAGCGGGAGGGATCAAAAGTTCTTC; CDR3: CATSDLPSGRDQKFF
size: NA; J: TRBJ1-1; D: NA; V: TRBV7-2; DNA: TGTGCCAGCAGCTTAGATAGGGGATCGGGGGGAGCTTTCTTT; CDR3: CASSLDRGSGGAFF
size: once; J: TRBJ2-3; D: NA; V: TRBV2; DNA: TGTGCCAGCAGGGCGGGGACTAGCACAGATACGCAGTATTTT; CDR3: CASRAGTSTDTQYF
size: NA; J: TRBJ1-2; D: TRBD1; V: TRBV19; DNA: TGTGCCAGTAGTCTCGGGACAGCATACTATGGCTACACCTTC; CDR3: CASSLGTAYYGYTF
size: NA; J: TRBJ2-7; D: NA; V: TRBV9; DNA: TGTGCCAGCAGCGTAGGGACACCCTACGAGCAGTACTTC; CDR3: CASSVGTPYEQYF
size: NA; J: TRBJ1-1; D: TRBD1; V: TRBV5-1; DNA: TGCGCCAGCAGCTTGCGACAGGGAAATACTGAAGCTTTCTTT; CDR3: CASSLRQGNTEAFF
size: NA; J: TRBJ1-1; D: TRBD1; V: TRBV5-5; DNA: TGTGCCAGCAGCCCAAGGACAGGTAGGGAGACTGAAGCTTTCTTT; CDR3: CASSPRTGRETEAFF
size: NA; J: TRBJ1-1; D: NA; V: TRBV9; DNA: TGTGCCAGCAGCGTAGAACAGGAGACTGAAGCTTTCTTT; CDR3: CASSVEQETEAFF
size: NA; J: TRBJ2-5; D: TRBD2; V: TRBV24-1; DNA: TGTGCCACCAGTGAACCCAGCGGGAACAACCAAGAGACCCAGTACTTC; CDR3: CATSEPSGNNQETQYF